A single sample gave rise to the 3 T cell receptor beta chains below, sequenced in a study of CD8 T cells in Susac syndrome. Random hexamers were used to reverse transcribe 0.5 to 1 ug of RNA. Each CDR3 protein is one row after TCRdb ran MiXCR on the immunoSEQ multiplex PCR reads. The table lists around 270,000 distinct CDR3 sequences, approximately 85% of them singletons. The sequenced material came from CD8+ T cells from PBMCs. Every receptor here comes from a human donor with multiple sclerosis.

The J gene is TRBJ1-2, the V gene TRBV27; 8 bases align to TRBD1. The CDR3 loop spans 15 amino acids. The germline CDR1 and CDR2 sequences are MNHEY and SMNVEV (reference sequence). Unmatched junction bases numbered 14, after V lost 5 bases and J lost 9 bases. CDR3 coding DNA: TGTGCCAGCAGTCTACTTCCGACAGGGGAGAGGAGCTACACCTTC. Residues: CASSLLPTGERSYTF.

This clonotype was detected a few times. J is TRBJ2-2 and V is TRBV6-2 or TRBV6-3; D call uncertain. Germline V gives CDR1 MNHEY, CDR2 SVGEGT. The CDR3 consists of 11 residues. V lost 5 bases to trimming and J lost 4 bases, with 2 bases between them. The CDR3 reads CASSTTGELFF. In DNA form, the CDR3 reads TGTGCCAGCAGTACCACCGGGGAGCTGTTTTTT.

The chain recombines TRBV28 with TRBJ1-1, with D unresolved. V shed 0 bases and J shed 0 bases, with 8 bases lying between them. The CDR3 covers 15 residues. Germline assignment: CDR1 MDHEN and CDR2 SYDVKM. CDR3 in DNA: TGTGCCAGCAGTTTATGGGTTGGTATGAACACTGAAGCTTTCTTT. Translation: CASSLWVGMNTEAFF.